This T cell receptor (beta chain) was found in a study of T cell repertoires in cytomegalovirus infection. The overall study: It was recently identified HLA-C-restricted and well-studied HLA-B-restricted CMV epitopes that the study used. Public TCR beta signatures were indicative of both CMV infection and a matching HLA type. Study results and limitations: Accumulated public TCR beta family frequency recognized individuals carrying CMV together with the relevant HLA. HLA-C-restricted TCR beta clonotypes specific for CMV led the ex vivo response.

Comment on this clonotype: Its antigen is not known.

One entry per CDR3 protein results from TCRdb running MiXCR on the reads. The data show 350,000 to 400,000 distinct CDR3 sequences, about a third seen once. CDR1 is LNHDA, CDR2 SQIVND, per germline (reference sequence). V shed 7 bases and J shed 0 bases, with 4 bases lying between them. There are 13 residues in the CDR3. The receptor's source is a human donor in good health (CMV status not recorded). Some clones in this sample may be carry-over from other donors' samples. The chain carries TRBV19 and TRBJ2-6, with unresolved D. Sequencing was performed on cultured PBMCs, taken from culture after CMV antigen stimulation. The CDR3 here is CASTISGANVLTF. The CDR3 DNA reads as TGTGCCAGTACGATCTCTGGGGCCAACGTCCTGACTTTC.